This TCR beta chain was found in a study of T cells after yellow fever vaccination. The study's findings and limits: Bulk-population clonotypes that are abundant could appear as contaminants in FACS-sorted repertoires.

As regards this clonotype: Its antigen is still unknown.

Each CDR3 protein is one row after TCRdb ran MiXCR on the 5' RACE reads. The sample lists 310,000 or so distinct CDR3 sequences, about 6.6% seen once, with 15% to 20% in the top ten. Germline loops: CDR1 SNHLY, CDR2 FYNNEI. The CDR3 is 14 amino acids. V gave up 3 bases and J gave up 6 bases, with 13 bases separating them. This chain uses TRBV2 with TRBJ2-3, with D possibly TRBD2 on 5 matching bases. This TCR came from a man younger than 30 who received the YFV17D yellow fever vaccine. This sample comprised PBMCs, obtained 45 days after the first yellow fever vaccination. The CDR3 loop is CASSEDSKVDTQYF. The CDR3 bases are TGTGCCAGCAGTGAGGACTCCAAGGTCGATACGCAGTATTTT. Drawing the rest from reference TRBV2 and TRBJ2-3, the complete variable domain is EPEVTQTPSHQVTQMGQEVILRCVPISNHLYFYWYRQILGQKVEFLVSFYNNEISEKSEIFDDQFSVERPDGSNFTLKIRSTKLEDSAMYFCASSEDSKVDTQYFGPGTRLTVL.